This T cell receptor (beta chain) was captured by sequencing in a study of human T cells and chemical hapten exposure. Study in general: Slight differences in pooled library volume were the main source of varying TCR yields across samples.

Time point defined: healthy volunteer bleed at 2 weeks. The template was total RNA from unfractionated whole blood. What the library attached to individual cDNA molecules were unique molecular identifiers. Per the authors' pipeline: Counts of TCRs in each sample centred on a median of about 96,000 and extended from around 25,000 to 690,000. TCRdb reprocessed the RACE reads with MiXCR, giving one entry per CDR3 protein. In this record, the V and J calls reflect TCRdb's handling and not the investigators' own analysis. The sample gives roughly 130,000 distinct CDR3 sequences, about 9.4% of which show up once; about 2% is in the top ten. Findings of the study overall: No shift was seen in TCRs above 1 in 1000 frequency with DPC sensitization.

This clonotype was detected a few times. The antigen is undetermined. CDR3 length: 14 residues. The germline V and J ends were trimmed by 7 bases and 6 bases, with 18 bases remaining between them. Per the germline V gene, CDR1 is MNHNY and CDR2 is SVGAGI (reference sequence). The TCR comes from a male donor in good health. Some clones in this sample may be carry-over from other donors' samples. This chain connects TRBV6-6 to TRBJ2-5, with a tentative D call TRBD1 (6 bases). Sequencing input: whole blood. This CDR3 is CASTLTGTLQTQYF. For the CDR3, the DNA is TGTGCCAGCACCCTTACCGGGACATTGCAGACCCAGTACTTC.